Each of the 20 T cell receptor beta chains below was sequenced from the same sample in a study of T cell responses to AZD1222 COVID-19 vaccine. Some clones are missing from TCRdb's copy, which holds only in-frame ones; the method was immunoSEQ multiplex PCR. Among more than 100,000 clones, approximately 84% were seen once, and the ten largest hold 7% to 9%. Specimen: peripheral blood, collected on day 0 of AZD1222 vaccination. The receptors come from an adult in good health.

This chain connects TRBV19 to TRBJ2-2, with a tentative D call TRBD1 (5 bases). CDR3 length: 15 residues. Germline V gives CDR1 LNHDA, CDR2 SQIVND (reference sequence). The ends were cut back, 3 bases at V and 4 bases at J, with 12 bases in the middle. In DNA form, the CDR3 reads TGTGCCAGTAGTATTGCGGCCAGGGTCACCGGGGAGCTGTTTTTT. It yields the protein CASSIAARVTGELFF.

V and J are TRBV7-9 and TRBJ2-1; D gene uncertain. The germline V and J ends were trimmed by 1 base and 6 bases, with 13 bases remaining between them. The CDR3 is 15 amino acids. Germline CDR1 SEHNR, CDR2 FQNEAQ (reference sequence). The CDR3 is CASSLVLTGPNEQFF. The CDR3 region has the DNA TGTGCCAGCAGCTTAGTGCTAACTGGGCCCAATGAGCAGTTCTTC.

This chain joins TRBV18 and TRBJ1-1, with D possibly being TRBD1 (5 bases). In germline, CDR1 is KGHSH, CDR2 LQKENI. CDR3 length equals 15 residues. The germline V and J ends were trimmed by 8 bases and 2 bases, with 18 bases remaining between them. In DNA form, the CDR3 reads TGTGCCAGCACGCGAGCCTCCGGGGCCAACACTGAAGCTTTCTTT. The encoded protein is CASTRASGANTEAFF. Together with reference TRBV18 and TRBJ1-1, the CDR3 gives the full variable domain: NAGVMQNPRHLVRRRGQEARLRCSPMKGHSHVYWYRQLPEEGLKFMVYLQKENIIDESGMPKERFSAEFPKEGPSILRIQQVVRGDSAAYFCASTRASGANTEAFFGQGTRLTVV.

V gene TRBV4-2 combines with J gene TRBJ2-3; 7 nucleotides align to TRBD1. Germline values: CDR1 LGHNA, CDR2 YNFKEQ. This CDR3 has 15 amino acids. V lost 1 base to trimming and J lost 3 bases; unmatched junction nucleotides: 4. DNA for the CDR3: TGTGCCAGCAGCCAAGGACAGGGTGTGACAGATACGCAGTATTTT. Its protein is CASSQGQGVTDTQYF.

This chain's CDR3 is CSVADGAYEQYF. The DNA for the CDR3 is TGCAGCGTTGCGGACGGAGCCTACGAGCAGTACTTC. The chain has TRBV29-1 and TRBJ2-7; D unresolved. This CDR3 region has 12 residues. Germline V lookup: CDR1 SQVTM, CDR2 ANQGSEA. Trimming removed 4 bases at V and 2 bases at J, with 9 bases between.

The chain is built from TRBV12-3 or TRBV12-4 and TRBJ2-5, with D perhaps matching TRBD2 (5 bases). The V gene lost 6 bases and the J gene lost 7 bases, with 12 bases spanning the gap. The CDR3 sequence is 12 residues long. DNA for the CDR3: TGTGCCAGCAGCCCTAGCATTGGGACCCAGTACTTC. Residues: CASSPSIGTQYF.

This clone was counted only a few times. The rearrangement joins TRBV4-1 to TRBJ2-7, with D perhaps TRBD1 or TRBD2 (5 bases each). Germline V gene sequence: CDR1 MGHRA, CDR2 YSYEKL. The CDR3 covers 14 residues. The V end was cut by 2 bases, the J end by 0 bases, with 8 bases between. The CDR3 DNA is TGCGCCAGCAGCCAACGGGGCTACTCCTACGAGCAGTACTTC. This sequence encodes CASSQRGYSYEQYF.

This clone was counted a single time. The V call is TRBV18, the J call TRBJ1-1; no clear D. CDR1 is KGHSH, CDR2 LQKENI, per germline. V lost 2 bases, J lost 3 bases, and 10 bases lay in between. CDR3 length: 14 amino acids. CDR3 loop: CASSPASEDTEAFF. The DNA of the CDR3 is TGTGCCAGCTCACCAGCTTCGGAGGACACTGAAGCTTTCTTT.

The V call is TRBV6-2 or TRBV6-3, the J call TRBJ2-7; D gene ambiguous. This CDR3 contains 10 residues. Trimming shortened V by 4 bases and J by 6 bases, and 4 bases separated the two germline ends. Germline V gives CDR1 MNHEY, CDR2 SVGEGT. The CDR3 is CASSSGEQYF. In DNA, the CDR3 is TGTGCCAGCAGTTCCGGCGAGCAGTACTTC.

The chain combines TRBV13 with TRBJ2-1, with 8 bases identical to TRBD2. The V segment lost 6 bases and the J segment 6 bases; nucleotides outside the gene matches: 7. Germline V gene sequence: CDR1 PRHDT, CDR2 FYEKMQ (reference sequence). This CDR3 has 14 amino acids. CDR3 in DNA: TGTGCCAGCAGTTCCGGGGGGGCGGTCAATGAGCAGTTCTTC. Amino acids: CASSSGGAVNEQFF.

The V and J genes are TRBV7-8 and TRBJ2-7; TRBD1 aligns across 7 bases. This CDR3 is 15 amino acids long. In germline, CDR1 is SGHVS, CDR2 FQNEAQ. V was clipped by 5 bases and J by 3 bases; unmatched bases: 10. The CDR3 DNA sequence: TGTGCCAGCAGCCCGGGGTGGCGACAGGGCTACGAGCAGTACTTC. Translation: CASSPGWRQGYEQYF.

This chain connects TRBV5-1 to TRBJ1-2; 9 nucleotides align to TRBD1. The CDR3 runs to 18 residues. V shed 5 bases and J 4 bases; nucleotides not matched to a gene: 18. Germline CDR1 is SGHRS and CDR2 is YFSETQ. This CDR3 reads CASRGGPGQGLFGYGYTF. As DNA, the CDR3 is TGCGCCAGCAGAGGGGGTCCGGGACAGGGTTTATTTGGCTATGGCTACACCTTC.

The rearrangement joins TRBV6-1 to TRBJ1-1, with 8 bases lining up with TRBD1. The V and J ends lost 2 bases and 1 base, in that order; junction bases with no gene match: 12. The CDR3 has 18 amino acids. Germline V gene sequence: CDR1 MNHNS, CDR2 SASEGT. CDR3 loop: CASSEWKGTGQRNTEAFF. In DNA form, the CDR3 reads TGTGCCAGCAGTGAATGGAAGGGGACAGGTCAGAGGAACACTGAAGCTTTCTTT.

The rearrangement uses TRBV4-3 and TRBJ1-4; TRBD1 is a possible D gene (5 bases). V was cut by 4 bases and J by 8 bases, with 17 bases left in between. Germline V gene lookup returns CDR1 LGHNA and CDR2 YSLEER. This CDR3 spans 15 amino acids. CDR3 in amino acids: CASSRRDPPGEKLFF. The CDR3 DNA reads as TGCGCCAGCAGCCGTAGGGACCCTCCGGGGGAAAAACTGTTTTTT.

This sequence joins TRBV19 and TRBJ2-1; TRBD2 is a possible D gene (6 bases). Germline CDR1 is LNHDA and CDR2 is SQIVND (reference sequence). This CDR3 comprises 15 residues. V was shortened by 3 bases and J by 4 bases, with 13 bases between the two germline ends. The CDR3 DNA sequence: TGTGCCAGTAGTATCCTAGGGGAGGCGTACAATGAGCAGTTCTTC. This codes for CASSILGEAYNEQFF.

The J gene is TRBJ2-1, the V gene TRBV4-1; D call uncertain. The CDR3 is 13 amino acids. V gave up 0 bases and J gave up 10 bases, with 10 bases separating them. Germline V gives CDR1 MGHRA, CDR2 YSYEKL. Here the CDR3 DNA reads TGCGCCAGCAGCCAAGATTGGCCCTCGGAGCAGTTCTTC. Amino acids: CASSQDWPSEQFF.

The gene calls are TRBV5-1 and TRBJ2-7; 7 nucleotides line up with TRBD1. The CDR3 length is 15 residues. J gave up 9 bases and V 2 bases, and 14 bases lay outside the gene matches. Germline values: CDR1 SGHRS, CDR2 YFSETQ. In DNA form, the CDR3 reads TGCGCCAGCAGCTTACTGGGGGACAGCCTACGTGGGCAGTACTTC. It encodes CASSLLGDSLRGQYF.

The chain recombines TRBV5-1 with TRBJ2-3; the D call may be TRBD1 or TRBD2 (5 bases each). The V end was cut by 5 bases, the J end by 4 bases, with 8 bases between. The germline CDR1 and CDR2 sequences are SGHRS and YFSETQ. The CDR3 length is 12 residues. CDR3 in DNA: TGCGCCAGCAGGTGGGACGCAGATACGCAGTATTTT. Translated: CASRWDADTQYF.

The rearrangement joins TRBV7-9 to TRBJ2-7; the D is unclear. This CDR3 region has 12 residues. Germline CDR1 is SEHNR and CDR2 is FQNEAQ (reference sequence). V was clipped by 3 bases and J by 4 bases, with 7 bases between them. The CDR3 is CASSFSAYEQYF. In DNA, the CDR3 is TGTGCCAGCAGCTTTTCGGCTTACGAGCAGTACTTC.

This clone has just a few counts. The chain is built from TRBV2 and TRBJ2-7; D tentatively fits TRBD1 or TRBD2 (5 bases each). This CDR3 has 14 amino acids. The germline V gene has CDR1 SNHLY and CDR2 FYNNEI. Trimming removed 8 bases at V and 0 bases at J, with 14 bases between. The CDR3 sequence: CASRGVEGSYEQYF. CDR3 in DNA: TGTGCCAGCCGAGGGGTAGAGGGCTCCTACGAGCAGTACTTC.